These T cell receptor beta chains were read from a single sample in a study of cytomegalovirus exposure and HLA in healthy donors. Clones were sequenced by immunoSEQ multiplex PCR, and TCRdb holds only the in-frame ones, with some missing. In the table there are roughly 170,000 clones, around 74% of which are singletons. The source material was PBMCs. The receptor set was obtained from a female donor in good health and CMV-seronegative. Both conserved end residues are trimmed from each CDR3. The order of the fields is J gene, V gene, CDR3 protein.

TRBJ2-3,TRBV5-1,ASSFGGSTDTQY
TRBJ1-2,TRBV6-5,ASSYGQGQGYT
TRBJ2-5,TRBV13,ASSLGLSAGGRETQY
TRBJ2-6,TRBV7-3,ASSSFPSGANVLT
.,TRBV2,ASNGGYEQY
TRBJ1-2,TRBV10-1,AGGGRGTGNYGYT
TRBJ1-3,TRBV14,ASSISTGGNTIY
TRBJ1-1,TRBV5-6,ASSLEGGVGTEAF
TRBJ2-5,TRBV28,ASSFGRGQKQQY
TRBJ2-3,TRBV4-3,ASSQTDRAGDTQY
TRBJ2-5,TRBV4-3,ASSPRGREPGETQY
TRBJ2-3,TRBV6-5,ASRDRGGHTDTQY
TRBJ2-2,TRBV7-9,ASRKQGGDTGELF
TRBJ2-1,TRBV5-4,ASSSSGQGGHEQF
TRBJ2-1,TRBV6-4,ASSDSVTGRNEQF
TRBJ2-3,TRBV9,ASSVRDGGRGTDTQY
TRBJ2-1,TRBV7-9,ASSLPVSRGIYNEQF
TRBJ1-5,TRBV4-1,ASSQVEVPNQPQH
TRBJ1-4,TRBV14,ASSPRQGTGEKLF
TRBJ2-5,TRBV4-3,ASSQGQARGETQY
TRBJ2-1,TRBV30,AWSVTGLGYNEQF
TRBJ2-1,TRBV6-4,ASSDSGGGSYNEQF
TRBJ2-5,TRBV4-3,ASSQDGANRAETQY
TRBJ2-1,TRBV4-1,ASSQRGLAVISTVENEQF
TRBJ2-2,TRBV7-9,ASSLPSSRDRNTGELF
TRBJ1-1,TRBV7-3,ASSFAANTEAF
TRBJ1-1,TRBV7-2,ASSSTGTGNTEAF
TRBJ2-5,TRBV11-2,ASSLGGGRGEETQY
TRBJ1-5,TRBV9,ASSVTGESQPQH
TRBJ2-3,TRBV28,ASTLRGGASDTQY
TRBJ2-5,TRBV2,ASSEQGLGEETQY
TRBJ2-1,TRBV4-3,ASSQEGSSGDEQF
TRBJ2-7,TRBV6-5,ASSYGTGSEQY
TRBJ1-5,TRBV7-2,ASSLEGVSNQPQH
TRBJ2-2,TRBV4-1,ASSQTGAKGTGELF
TRBJ2-7,TRBV4-3,ASSQGLADYEQY
TRBJ2-7,TRBV15,ATTPGDRGYYEQY
TRBJ1-4,TRBV4-1,ASSHPGGEKLF
TRBJ2-7,TRBV7-9,SSSLVWAGKNEQY
TRBJ2-1,TRBV4-2,ASSRISGGTGGNEQF
TRBJ1-1,TRBV27,ASSLSRGPEAF
TRBJ2-7,TRBV27,ASSLNPGTGGAYEQY
TRBJ1-1,TRBV10-3,AIRTGLNTEAF
TRBJ2-5,TRBV7-6,ASSPTGGTSGRETQY
TRBJ1-1,TRBV7-2,ASSFRQNTEAF
TRBJ2-3,TRBV7-9,ASSFLTSTDTQY
TRBJ1-3,TRBV9,ASSSGLQGAGNTIY
TRBJ1-4,TRBV9,ASSARPGGPNEKLF
TRBJ1-4,TRBV25-1,ASSDGRGRVADEKLF
TRBJ2-1,TRBV9,ASSVGLAGPNEQF
TRBJ2-5,TRBV25-1,ASSAASGGAHQETQY
TRBJ1-1,TRBV5-1,ASQTGDTGTEAF
TRBJ2-1,TRBV7-2,ASSSQISSGGNEQF
TRBJ2-7,TRBV21-1,ASSQGWKEQY
TRBJ2-3,TRBV7-9,ASITGTTDTQY
TRBJ2-7,TRBV25-1,ASSAPGLAGDEQY
TRBJ2-7,TRBV6-1,ASEGGSSAYEQY
TRBJ2-1,TRBV5-1,ASSLDTGSYNEQF
TRBJ2-2,TRBV11-2,ASTGTSGRTGELF
TRBJ1-5,TRBV2,ASPRQGHQPQH